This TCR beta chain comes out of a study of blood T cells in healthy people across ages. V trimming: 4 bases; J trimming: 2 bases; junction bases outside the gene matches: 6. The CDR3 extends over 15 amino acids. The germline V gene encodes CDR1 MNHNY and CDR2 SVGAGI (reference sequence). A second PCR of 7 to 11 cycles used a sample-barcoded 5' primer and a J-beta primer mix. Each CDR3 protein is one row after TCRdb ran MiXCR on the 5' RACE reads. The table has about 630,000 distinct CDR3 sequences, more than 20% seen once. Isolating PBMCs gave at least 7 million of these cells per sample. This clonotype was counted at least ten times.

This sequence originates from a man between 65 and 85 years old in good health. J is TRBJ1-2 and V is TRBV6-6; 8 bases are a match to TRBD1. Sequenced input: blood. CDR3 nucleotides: TGTGCCAGCAGTTCCCCAGACAGGGGCAACTATGGCTACACCTTC. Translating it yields CASSSPDRGNYGYTF.